Presented here are 2 T cell receptor beta chains from one specimen sequenced in a study of OX40 agonist ivuxolimab in advanced cancers. The protocol was immunoSEQ multiplex PCR, while the TCRdb copy is restricted to in-frame clones and leaves out a portion. The sample has 80,000 to 85,000 clones, about 86% seen once; the top ten hold over 5%. The sample was CD4+ or CD8+ T cells sorted from blood, taken in a trial of the OX40 agonist ivuxolimab. Source of these receptors: an adult with an advanced solid tumor such as melanoma, head and neck, liver or kidney cancer.

The genes are TRBV30 and TRBJ1-2, with D tentatively TRBD1 (5 bases). Trimming stripped 5 bases from V and 4 bases from J, with 14 bases between. CDR3 length equals 13 residues. Germline values: CDR1 GTSNPN, CDR2 SVGIG (reference sequence). The CDR3 here is CAWGYAGIYGYTF. The CDR3 bases are TGTGCCTGGGGCTACGCAGGGATCTATGGCTACACCTTC.

The chain carries TRBV7-2 and TRBJ2-2; no firm D call. The CDR3 loop spans 15 amino acids. Trimming stripped 3 bases from V and 0 bases from J, with 8 bases between. Germline V gene data show CDR1 as SGHTA and CDR2 as FQGNSA. The CDR3 loop is CASSFSYTNTGELFF. In nucleotides, the CDR3 is TGTGCCAGCAGCTTCTCATATACGAACACCGGGGAGCTGTTTTTT.